The T cell receptor (beta chain) described here comes from a study of early T cells in non-severe SARS-CoV-2 infection. The length of the CDR3 is 15 residues. V dropped 5 bases and J dropped 8 bases, with 20 bases sitting between them. This clonotype was seen many times. TCRdb reanalysed the 5' RACE reads using MiXCR and keeps one entry per CDR3 protein. The repertoire holds about 84,000 distinct CDR3 sequences, with about 12% as singletons. Specimen: whole blood. The gene calls are TRBV12-3 or TRBV12-4 and TRBJ2-3, with D perhaps given as TRBD1 or TRBD2 (6 bases each). This TCR came from an adult who was a healthcare worker with PCR-confirmed SARS-CoV-2 infection or an uninfected control (not recorded which). CDR3 protein: CASSRTTGAAATQYF. The CDR3 DNA sequence: TGTGCCAGCAGTCGGACGACGGGGGCTGCGGCTACGCAGTATTTT.